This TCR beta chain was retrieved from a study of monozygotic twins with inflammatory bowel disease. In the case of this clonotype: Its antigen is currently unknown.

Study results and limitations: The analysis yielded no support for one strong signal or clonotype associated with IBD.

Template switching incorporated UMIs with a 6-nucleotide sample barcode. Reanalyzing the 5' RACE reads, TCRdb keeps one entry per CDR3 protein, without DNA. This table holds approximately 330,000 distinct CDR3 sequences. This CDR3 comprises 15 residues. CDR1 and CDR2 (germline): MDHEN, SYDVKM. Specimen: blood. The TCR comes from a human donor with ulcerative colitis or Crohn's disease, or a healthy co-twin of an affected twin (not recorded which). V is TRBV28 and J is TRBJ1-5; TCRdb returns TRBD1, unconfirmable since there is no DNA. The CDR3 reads CASSPTDRFGQPQHF.